The 24 T cell receptor beta chains in this list originate from one sample, sequenced in a study of T cells in Graves' hyperthyroidism and ophthalmopathy (dated by TCRdb to between 2019 and 2020). The library relied on multiplex PCR. Sequencing was performed on an Illumina HiSeq 2000. TCR beta CDR3 regions were amplified from RNA transcripts. For the first round of RT-PCR on the TCR CDR3, the HTBI primer set was used together with the Qiagen OneStep RT-PCR kit. TCRdb reprocessed the public reads (quality trimming at Q25 with fastp, clone calling with MiXCR) and kept in-frame beta chains. Records with the same CDR3 protein are collapsed into one entry carrying the most frequent genes and DNA. Across this sample there are around 570,000 distinct CDR3 sequences, with 20% seen only once. The top ten hold over 45% of the sample. The sequenced sample consisted of blood. The receptors here all came from a man aged 40-49 years with Graves' ophthalmopathy.

This clonotype was seen at least ten times. This sequence joins TRBV10-3 and TRBJ2-3; no firm D call. The CDR3 extends over 16 amino acids. Looked up from germline, CDR1 is ENHRY and CDR2 is SYGVKD. Trimming removed 0 bases at V and 3 bases at J, with 13 bases between. The DNA for the CDR3 is TGTGCCATCAGTGAGTCAGGTCGGATGGGGACAGATACGCAGTATTTT. Encoded protein: CAISESGRMGTDTQYF.

This chain uses TRBV10-1 with TRBJ2-6, with a tentative D call TRBD2 (5 bases). This CDR3 has 15 amino acids. V lost 4 bases, J lost 2 bases, and 9 bases lay in between. CDR1 is WNHNN and CDR2 is SYGVQD in the germline V gene (reference sequence). The CDR3 DNA sequence: TGCGCCAGCAGTGCGGGGTTCCCTGGGGCCAACGTCCTGACTTTC. It encodes CASSAGFPGANVLTF.

This clonotype was counted only a few times. The genes are TRBV12-3 or TRBV12-4 and TRBJ1-3; no clear D. The CDR3 spans 16 residues. Trimming removed 3 bases from V and 0 bases from J, with 12 bases in between. CDR3 in amino acids: CASSFVLEGSGNTIYF. CDR3 DNA: TGTGCCAGCAGTTTCGTCTTAGAAGGCTCTGGAAACACCATATATTTT.

The V gene is TRBV29-1, the J gene TRBJ1-1, with D perhaps matching TRBD1 (6 bases). This CDR3 has 14 residues. Trimming cost V 7 bases and J 4 bases, with 19 bases left between them. Germline CDR1 and CDR2: SQVTM and ANQGSEA. The CDR3 reads CSAAGQRSGTEAFF. The CDR3 DNA sequence: TGCAGCGCCGCCGGACAGAGGTCGGGCACTGAAGCTTTCTTT. Supplemented by reference TRBV29-1 and TRBJ1-1, the full variable domain reads SAVISQKPSRDICQRGTSLTIQCQVDSQVTMMFWYRQQPGQSLTLIATANQGSEATYESGFVIDKFPISRPNLTFSTLTVSNMSPEDSSIYLCSAAGQRSGTEAFFGQGTRLTVV.

This clonotype was detected only a few times. V and J are TRBV6-2 or TRBV6-3 and TRBJ1-1, with D unresolved. Deletions cut 4 bases from V and 4 bases from J, with 10 bases between. Germline CDR1 reads MNHEY; CDR2 reads SVGEGT. This CDR3 has 13 residues. CDR3 amino acids: CASSWSRGTEAFF. Written as DNA, the CDR3 is TGTGCCAGCAGTTGGTCTCGCGGCACTGAAGCTTTCTTT.

The chain carries TRBV7-9 and TRBJ2-5; 9 bases are shared with TRBD2. Germline lookup yields CDR1 SEHNR and CDR2 FQNEAQ (reference sequence). Losses at the gene ends were 11 bases for V and 5 bases for J; bases not matched to a gene: 15. This CDR3 spans 15 amino acids. This chain's CDR3 is CAGSYAGGSQETQYF. CDR3 DNA: TGTGCCGGGAGTTACGCGGGGGGGTCGCAGGAGACCCAGTACTTC. Full variable domain (outside the CDR3, taken from reference TRBV7-9 and TRBJ2-5): DTGVSQNPRHKITKRGQNVTFRCDPISEHNRLYWYRQTLGQGPEFLTYFQNEAQLEKSRLLSDRFSAERPKGSFSTLEIQRTEQGDSAMYLCAGSYAGGSQETQYFGPGTRLLVL.

V gene TRBV2 combines with J gene TRBJ1-1, with 7 positions matching TRBD1. The CDR3 totals 13 residues. With V trimmed by 6 bases and J by 4 bases, 5 bases remained unmatched. CDR1 SNHLY and CDR2 FYNNEI come from the germline V gene. DNA of the CDR3: TGTGCCAGCAGAGGACAGGCGACCACTGAAGCTTTCTTT. It codes for CASRGQATTEAFF.

In its sample, this clonotype was seen a few times. The chain is built from TRBV12-3 or TRBV12-4 and TRBJ2-3; TRBD2 agrees at 15 bases. This CDR3 is built from 16 residues. V lost 5 bases, J lost 6 bases, and 6 bases stayed unmatched. Here the CDR3 DNA reads TGTGCCAGCAGTATCGGACTAGCGGGGGGGAAGGATACGCAGTATTTT. Amino acid sequence: CASSIGLAGGKDTQYF.

The chain combines TRBV13 with TRBJ2-7; 9 bases are shared with TRBD2. Germline loops: CDR1 PRHDT, CDR2 FYEKMQ (reference sequence). Unmatched junction bases numbered 10, after V lost 5 bases and J lost 2 bases. The CDR3 runs 16 residues. The CDR3 bases are TGTGCCAGCAGCATATCTACTAGCGGGTATACCTACGAGCAGTACTTC. This gives the protein CASSISTSGYTYEQYF.

The chain uses TRBV9 and TRBJ2-1; TRBD2 might be the D (6 bases). The germline CDR1 and CDR2 sequences are SGDLS and YYNGEE. The ends were cut back, 4 bases at V and 14 bases at J, with 16 bases in the middle. CDR3 length equals 12 residues. The CDR3 DNA sequence: TGTGCCAGCAGCCCCAGCGGGCTAGAGGAGTTCTTC. Encoded protein: CASSPSGLEEFF.

As DNA, the CDR3 is TGTGCCAGCGCCTCCCCCGAGGGTCTGGGGGACGAGCAGTACTTC. Residues: CASASPEGLGDEQYF. The chain links TRBV28 to TRBJ2-7, with D perhaps matching TRBD1 or TRBD2 (5 bases each). The V and J ends lost 8 bases and 5 bases respectively, with 22 bases between them. The V gene's germline CDR1 is MDHEN and CDR2 SYDVKM. The CDR3 is 15 residues long. Looking up the rest from reference TRBV28 and TRBJ2-7 gives the full variable domain: DVKVTQSSRYLVKRTGEKVFLECVQDMDHENMFWYRQDPGLGLRLIYFSYDVKMKEKGDIPEGYSVSREKKERFSLILESASTNQTSMYLCASASPEGLGDEQYFGPGTRLTVT.

This clonotype has ten or more counts. This chain connects TRBV28 to TRBJ1-2; D gene unclear. Germline V CDR1 and CDR2: MDHEN, SYDVKM. V lost 5 bases and J lost 8, with 12 bases in between. The CDR3 contains 12 residues. The CDR3 is CASSPAVRGYTF. The CDR3 DNA reads TGTGCCAGCAGTCCCGCAGTGAGGGGCTACACCTTC.

This clonotype was recorded a few times. V usage is TRBV12-3 or TRBV12-4 and J usage is TRBJ2-3; 11 bases map to TRBD2. Trimming at V came to 3 bases and at J to 4 bases, leaving 6 bases not matched to a gene. The CDR3 is made up of 16 amino acids. The CDR3 bases are TGTGCCAGCAGTTTTAGTAGCGGGAGGGGGTCAGATACGCAGTATTTT. Amino acid sequence: CASSFSSGRGSDTQYF.

The chain carries TRBV27 and TRBJ2-1; D is unresolved. The germline V and J ends were trimmed by 3 bases and 0 bases, with 12 bases remaining between them. The germline gives CDR1 MNHEY, CDR2 SMNVEV (reference sequence). This CDR3 is built from 16 residues. This chain's CDR3 is CASSFFPERSYNEQFF. The CDR3 bases are TGTGCCAGCAGTTTTTTCCCCGAGCGCTCCTACAATGAGCAGTTCTTC.

This clonotype was observed a handful of times. The genes are TRBV2 and TRBJ2-1; either TRBD1 or TRBD2 may supply D (5 bases each). The V gene lost 8 bases and the J gene lost 11 bases, with 19 bases spanning the gap. CDR3 size: 13 residues. In germline, CDR1 is SNHLY, CDR2 FYNNEI. This CDR3 is CASGPLVEGQQFF. DNA of the CDR3: TGTGCCAGCGGGCCACTAGTCGAGGGGCAGCAGTTCTTC.

This clonotype came up a few times. The chain is built from TRBV7-8 and TRBJ1-5; no definite D call. The V gene lost 7 bases and the J gene lost 7 bases, with 17 bases spanning the gap. Per the germline V gene, CDR1 is SGHVS and CDR2 is FQNEAQ. The CDR3 has 14 amino acids. The CDR3 DNA sequence: TGTGCCAGCACTATTGGGAGGATTGCCCAGCCCCAGCATTTT. Protein product: CASTIGRIAQPQHF.

On this clonotype itself: Being one base from a much bigger clone, this may be a read error. This chain connects TRBV13 to TRBJ2-1; tentative D call: TRBD2 (6 bases). The CDR3 runs 14 residues. Germline loops: CDR1 PRHDT, CDR2 FYEKMQ (reference sequence). In DNA form, the CDR3 reads TGTGCCAGCAGCTTAATAGGTGGGCCGGGAGAGCAGTGCTTC. Protein sequence: CASSLIGGPGEQCF.

The chain joins TRBV25-1 to TRBJ1-2, with D maybe TRBD1 (5 bases). V gave up 2 bases and J gave up 7 bases, with 8 bases separating them. The CDR3 covers 12 residues. Germline lookup yields CDR1 MGHDK and CDR2 SYGVNS. The CDR3, as DNA: TGTGCCAGCAGTGAACGGGGGTCTGGCTACACCTTC. This sequence encodes CASSERGSGYTF.

This chain links TRBV5-1 with TRBJ2-7; D is perhaps TRBD1 (5 bases). CDR1 and CDR2 (germline): SGHRS, YFSETQ. The CDR3 spans 14 residues. Trimming removed 3 bases from V and 0 bases from J, with 10 bases in between. In DNA form, the CDR3 reads TGCGCCAGCAGCTCCCGGACACACTCCTACGAGCAGTACTTC. Translated, it gives CASSSRTHSYEQYF. Looking up the rest from reference TRBV5-1 and TRBJ2-7 gives the full variable domain: KAGVTQTPRYLIKTRGQQVTLSCSPISGHRSVSWYQQTPGQGLQFLFEYFSETQRNKGNFPGRFSGRQFSNSRSEMNVSTLELGDSALYLCASSSRTHSYEQYFGPGTRLTVT.

This clonotype was seen more than once but under ten times. This chain joins TRBV5-1 and TRBJ1-6; no reliable D call. This CDR3 is built from 14 residues. Germline V gene sequence: CDR1 SGHRS, CDR2 YFSETQ. Trimming removed 4 bases from V and 6 bases from J, with 11 bases in between. The CDR3 sequence is CASSSDQVNSPLHF. CDR3 DNA: TGCGCCAGCAGCAGTGATCAGGTTAATTCACCCCTCCACTTT.

This clonotype showed up many times. The rearrangement uses TRBV7-3 and TRBJ2-5; D might be TRBD1 or TRBD2, each matching 5 bases. V was pared by 5 bases and J by 1 base, with 8 bases between. The CDR3 spans 13 residues. CDR1 is SGHTA, CDR2 FQGTGA, per germline. Written as DNA, the CDR3 is TGTGCCAGCAGCCAGGGACCCCAAGAGACCCAGTACTTC. Translation gives CASSQGPQETQYF.

The chain has TRBV7-2 and TRBJ1-5; TRBD1 matches at 7 bases. The CDR3 has 18 residues. The V and J ends lost 5 bases and 0 bases, in that order; junction bases with no gene match: 13. Germline lookup yields CDR1 SGHTA and CDR2 FQGNSA. As DNA, the CDR3 is TGTGCCAGCAGCCGACAGGGTAGGGGGGCCTTTAGCAATCAGCCCCAGCATTTT. Its translation: CASSRQGRGAFSNQPQHF.

The rearrangement joins TRBV6-2 or TRBV6-3 to TRBJ2-6; possibly TRBD2 for D (5 bases). CDR1 MNHEY and CDR2 SVGEGT come from the germline V gene. CDR3 length: 19 residues. Trimming pared 2 bases from V and 0 bases from J, leaving 17 bases between. CDR3 nucleotides: TGTGCCAGCAGTTACGCACGGACGGGATATTACTCTGGGGCCAACGTCCTGACTTTC. Translating it yields CASSYARTGYYSGANVLTF.

Many counts were recorded for this clonotype. This chain links TRBV12-3 or TRBV12-4 with TRBJ2-5; 11 nucleotides agree with TRBD2. V lost 1 base and J lost 5; bases outside the gene matches: 3. The CDR3 totals 15 residues. The CDR3 protein is CASSLEGLAAETQYF. DNA for the CDR3: TGTGCCAGCAGTTTAGAGGGACTAGCGGCGGAGACCCAGTACTTC.